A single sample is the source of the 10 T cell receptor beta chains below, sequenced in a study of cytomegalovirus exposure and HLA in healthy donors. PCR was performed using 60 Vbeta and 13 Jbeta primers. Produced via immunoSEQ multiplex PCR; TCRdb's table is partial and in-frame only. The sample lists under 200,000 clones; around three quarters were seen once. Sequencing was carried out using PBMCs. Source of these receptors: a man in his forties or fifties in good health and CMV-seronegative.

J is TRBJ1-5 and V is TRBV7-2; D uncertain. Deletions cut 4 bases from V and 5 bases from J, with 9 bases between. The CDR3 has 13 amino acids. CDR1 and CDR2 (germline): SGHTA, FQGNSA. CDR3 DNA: TGTGCCAGCAGCTCCACGCAGGATCAGCCCCAGCATTTT. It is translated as CASSSTQDQPQHF. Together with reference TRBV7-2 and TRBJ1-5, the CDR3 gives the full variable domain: GAGVSQSPSNKVTEKGKDVELRCDPISGHTALYWYRQSLGQGLEFLIYFQGNSAPDKSGLPSDRFSAERTGGSVSTLTIQRTQQEDSAVYLCASSSTQDQPQHFGDGTRLSIL.

As DNA, the CDR3 is TGCGCCAGCAGCTTGGTCGGGGATCCTAGCACAGATACGCAGTATTTT. Its translation is CASSLVGDPSTDTQYF. The rearrangement uses TRBV5-1 and TRBJ2-3; tentatively, D is TRBD2 (5 bases). The CDR3 has 16 residues. Deletions cut 0 bases from V and 0 bases from J, with 11 bases between. In germline, CDR1 is SGHRS, CDR2 YFSETQ.

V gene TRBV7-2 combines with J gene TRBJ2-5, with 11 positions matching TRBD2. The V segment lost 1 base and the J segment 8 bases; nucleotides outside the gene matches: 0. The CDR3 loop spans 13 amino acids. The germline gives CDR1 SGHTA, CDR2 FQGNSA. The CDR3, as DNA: TGTGCCAGCAGCTTAGGACTAGCGGGAACCCAGTACTTC. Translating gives CASSLGLAGTQYF.

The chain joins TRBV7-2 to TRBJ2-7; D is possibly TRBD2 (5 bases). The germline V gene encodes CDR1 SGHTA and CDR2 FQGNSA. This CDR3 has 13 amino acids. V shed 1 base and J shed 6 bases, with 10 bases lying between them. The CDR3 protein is CASSLVSGSEQYF. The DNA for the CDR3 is TGTGCCAGCAGCTTAGTGTCGGGAAGCGAGCAGTACTTC. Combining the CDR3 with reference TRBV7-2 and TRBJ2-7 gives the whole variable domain GAGVSQSPSNKVTEKGKDVELRCDPISGHTALYWYRQSLGQGLEFLIYFQGNSAPDKSGLPSDRFSAERTGGSVSTLTIQRTQQEDSAVYLCASSLVSGSEQYFGPGTRLTVT.

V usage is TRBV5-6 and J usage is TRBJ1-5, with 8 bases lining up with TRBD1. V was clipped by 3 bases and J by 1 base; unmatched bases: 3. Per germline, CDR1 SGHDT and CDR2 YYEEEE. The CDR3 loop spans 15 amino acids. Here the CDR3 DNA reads TGTGCCAGCAGCTCAGGGGGCGGGAGCAATCAGCCCCAGCATTTT. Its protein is CASSSGGGSNQPQHF.

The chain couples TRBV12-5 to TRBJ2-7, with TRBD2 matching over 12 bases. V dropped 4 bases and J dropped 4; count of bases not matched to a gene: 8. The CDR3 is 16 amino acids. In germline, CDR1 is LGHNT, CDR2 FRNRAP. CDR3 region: CASGYLAGGPSYEQYF. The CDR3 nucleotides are TGTGCTAGTGGTTACCTAGCGGGAGGGCCTAGTTACGAGCAGTACTTC.

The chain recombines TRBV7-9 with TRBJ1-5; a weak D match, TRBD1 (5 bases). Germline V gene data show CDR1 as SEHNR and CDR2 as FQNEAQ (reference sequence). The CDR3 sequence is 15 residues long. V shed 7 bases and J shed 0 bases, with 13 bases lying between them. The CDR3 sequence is CASNRGETSNQPQHF. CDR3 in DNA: TGTGCCAGCAACCGGGGGGAGACTAGCAATCAGCCCCAGCATTTT. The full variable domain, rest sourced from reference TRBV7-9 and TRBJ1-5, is DTGVSQNPRHKITKRGQNVTFRCDPISEHNRLYWYRQTLGQGPEFLTYFQNEAQLEKSRLLSDRFSAERPKGSFSTLEIQRTEQGDSAMYLCASNRGETSNQPQHFGDGTRLSIL.

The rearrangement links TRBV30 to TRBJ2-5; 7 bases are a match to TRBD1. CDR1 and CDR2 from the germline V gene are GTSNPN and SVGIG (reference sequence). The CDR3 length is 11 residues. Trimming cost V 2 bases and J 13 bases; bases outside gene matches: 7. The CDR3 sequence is CAWSQGDQGYF. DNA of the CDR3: TGTGCCTGGAGTCAGGGGGACCAAGGGTACTTC.

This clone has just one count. The CDR3: CASSLTGLAGKNEQFF. Written as DNA, the CDR3 is TGTGCCAGCAGCCTCACCGGACTAGCGGGAAAAAATGAGCAGTTCTTC. The V and J genes are TRBV7-9 and TRBJ2-1; 12 bases align to TRBD2. This CDR3 comprises 16 residues. Germline V gives CDR1 SEHNR, CDR2 FQNEAQ (reference sequence). J lost 7 bases, V lost 5 bases, and 9 bases had no gene match.

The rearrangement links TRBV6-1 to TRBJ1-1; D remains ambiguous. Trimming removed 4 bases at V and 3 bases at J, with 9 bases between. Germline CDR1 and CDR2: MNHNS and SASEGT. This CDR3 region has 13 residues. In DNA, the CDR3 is TGTGCCAGCAGTGCGGAGGCGTACACTGAAGCTTTCTTT. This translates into CASSAEAYTEAFF.